This TCR beta chain was documented in a study of cytomegalovirus exposure and HLA in healthy donors. This clone was seen once. The primer mix had 60 Vbeta and 13 Jbeta primers. The table came from immunoSEQ multiplex PCR; TCRdb's copy has only in-frame clones and leaves some out. The sample comprises some 100,000 clones, roughly four fifths of which are singletons, and 13% to 15% rests with the top ten. The V end lost 1 base, the J end lost 6 bases, and 13 bases lay between the germline ends. This CDR3 spans 15 amino acids. Germline-derived CDR1 and CDR2 are LGHNA and YSLEER. Sequenced input: PBMCs. The TCR comes from a male donor in good health and CMV-seropositive. The chain has TRBV4-3 and TRBJ2-1, with D tentatively TRBD2 (7 bases). CDR3 in amino acids: CASSQVGGGRNEQFF. DNA of the CDR3: TGCGCCAGCAGCCAAGTAGGCGGGGGCCGCAATGAGCAGTTCTTC.